These 31 T cell receptor beta chains were sequenced from one sample in a study of shared clonotypes between healthy human individuals. Assay: immunoSEQ multiplex PCR; the TCRdb copy retains only in-frame clones and omits some. The sample lists approximately 1,500,000 clones, 95% to 99% occurring once. Specimen: naive CD4+ T cells sorted from blood. The subset was: CD45RA+ positively selected. The receptors originated from a man in his thirties or forties in good health.

This clone showed up just once. The chain is built from TRBV5-1 and TRBJ2-1; D remains ambiguous. Germline CDR1 SGHRS, CDR2 YFSETQ. The CDR3 runs to 14 residues. The V gene lost 0 bases and the J gene lost 6 bases, with 10 bases spanning the gap. CDR3 region: CASSLALGFNEQFF. The DNA for the CDR3 is TGCGCCAGCAGCTTGGCCCTAGGGTTCAATGAGCAGTTCTTC.

This chain uses TRBV9 with TRBJ1-1, with D unclear. Germline CDR1 and CDR2: SGDLS and YYNGEE. The CDR3 consists of 16 residues. V was pared by 3 bases and J by 1 base, with 16 bases between. The CDR3 loop is CASSARASPPNTEAFF. The CDR3 nucleotides read TGTGCCAGCAGCGCTCGGGCCTCTCCCCCGAACACTGAAGCTTTCTTT.

The chain recombines TRBV5-4 with TRBJ2-4; D gene uncertain. Per the germline V gene, CDR1 is SGHNT and CDR2 is YYREEE (reference sequence). CDR3 length equals 14 residues. Trimming removed 4 bases at V and 3 bases at J, with 11 bases between. The CDR3 DNA is TGTGCCAGCAGCATTCAGATAGACAAAAACATTCAGTACTTC. The encoded protein is CASSIQIDKNIQYF.

The chain couples TRBV18 to TRBJ2-1; the match to TRBD2 covers 10 bases. Germline V gene lookup returns CDR1 KGHSH and CDR2 LQKENI. After removal of 5 bases from V and 3 bases from J, the junction contained 4 bases not matched to a gene. The CDR3 is 15 residues long. CDR3 coding DNA: TGTGCCAGCTCATCTCCTAGCGGGAGCTACAATGAGCAGTTCTTC. Translated: CASSSPSGSYNEQFF.

As for this clone: Because the CDR3's place on the DNA is in doubt, the DNA is left out and the CDR3 is given as listed by TCRdb. The chain joins TRBV4-1 to TRBJ2-1; TRBD1, the table's D call, was not compared with the DNA. CDR1 and CDR2 (germline): MGHRA, YSYEKL. The CDR3 has 15 residues if both end residues are counted. CDR3 loop: CASSPPVAEGAEQLF.

V gene TRBV7-2 combines with J gene TRBJ2-5, with 7 bases that match TRBD1. The CDR3 length is 13 residues. The ends lost 8 bases at V and 6 bases at J; junction bases unmatched: 9. From germline, CDR1 is SGHTA and CDR2 FQGNSA. Written as DNA, the CDR3 is TGTGCCAGCGACAGACAGGGCTTGAAGACCCAGTACTTC. It encodes CASDRQGLKTQYF. The full variable domain, with the rest looked up from reference TRBV7-2 and TRBJ2-5, is GAGVSQSPSNKVTEKGKDVELRCDPISGHTALYWYRQSLGQGLEFLIYFQGNSAPDKSGLPSDRFSAERTGGSVSTLTIQRTQQEDSAVYLCASDRQGLKTQYFGPGTRLLVL.

This clone is a singleton in its sample. The chain joins TRBV6-1 to TRBJ1-1; the match to TRBD1 covers 7 bases. V lost 7 bases, J lost 1 base, and 3 bases stayed unmatched. CDR1 and CDR2 (germline): MNHNS, SASEGT. The CDR3 totals 13 residues. CDR3 loop: CASNPGGNTEAFF. The CDR3 DNA reads TGTGCCAGCAACCCAGGGGGGAACACTGAAGCTTTCTTT.

The rearrangement uses TRBV28 and TRBJ1-1; D unclear. From germline, CDR1 is MDHEN and CDR2 SYDVKM. Trimming stripped 4 bases from V and 3 bases from J, with 9 bases between. This CDR3 is built from 13 residues. In DNA form, the CDR3 reads TGTGCCAGCAGTTCCCCGAGTGACACTGAAGCTTTCTTT. Translation gives CASSSPSDTEAFF.

This sequence joins TRBV6-4 and TRBJ2-5; D might be TRBD2 (5 bases). Trimming removed 2 bases at V and 4 bases at J, with 8 bases between. Germline V gene lookup returns CDR1 MRHNA and CDR2 SNTAGT. CDR3 length equals 13 residues. The DNA for the CDR3 is TGTGCCAGCAGTGACAATGAGGGAGAGACCCAGTACTTC. It translates to CASSDNEGETQYF.

V gene TRBV5-6 combines with J gene TRBJ2-1, with 12 bases matching TRBD2. CDR3 length: 17 amino acids. The junction had 8 bases not matched to a gene; V was cut back by 2 bases and J by 5 bases. Germline V CDR1 and CDR2: SGHDT, YYEEEE. DNA for the CDR3: TGTGCCAGCAGCTTATTAAGACTAGCGGGAGAGGACAATGAGCAGTTCTTC. This encodes CASSLLRLAGEDNEQFF.

The genes are TRBV14 and TRBJ1-1; 8 nucleotides align to TRBD1. Trimming took 4 bases from V and 4 from J; bases not matched to a gene: 5. The CDR3 sequence is 14 residues long. Germline V lookup: CDR1 SGHDN, CDR2 FVKESK. The CDR3 bases are TGTGCCAGCAGCCTCCGCACAGGGGGCACTGAAGCTTTCTTT. Its protein product is CASSLRTGGTEAFF.

The chain links TRBV7-9 to TRBJ1-4, with D unresolved. Germline V gene sequence: CDR1 SEHNR, CDR2 FQNEAQ (reference sequence). CDR3 length: 15 residues. With 4 bases removed from V and 7 bases from J, the gap between germline ends came to 16 bases. The CDR3 region has the DNA TGTGCCAGCAGCTCCAGTGGCCAGGAGGCTGAAAAACTGTTTTTT. Translated, it gives CASSSSGQEAEKLFF.

The J gene is TRBJ2-1, the V gene TRBV5-1, with D hard to call. The V gene's germline CDR1 is SGHRS and CDR2 YFSETQ. Deletions cut 3 bases from V and 7 bases from J, with 8 bases between. CDR3 length equals 12 residues. As DNA, the CDR3 is TGCGCCAGCAGCTATCTGGGGAATGAGCAGTTCTTC. Its protein product is CASSYLGNEQFF.

V is TRBV7-3 and J is TRBJ2-7; D is possibly TRBD2 (5 bases). Germline values: CDR1 SGHTA, CDR2 FQGTGA. The CDR3 consists of 15 residues. V was trimmed by 1 base and J by 4 bases, leaving 14 bases between them. The CDR3 is CASSLKSGSSYEQYF. The CDR3 bases are TGTGCCAGCAGCTTAAAGAGCGGAAGCTCTTACGAGCAGTACTTC.

The V call is TRBV19, the J call TRBJ1-4; weak D call: TRBD1 (5 bases). This CDR3 region has 17 residues. Trimming stripped 3 bases from V and 12 bases from J, with 26 bases between. The germline V gene has CDR1 LNHDA and CDR2 SQIVND (reference sequence). CDR3 in amino acids: CASSIRAGSGTVGELFF. The CDR3 DNA reads TGTGCCAGTAGTATCCGGGCGGGCAGCGGGACGGTCGGAGAACTGTTTTTT.

The chain is built from TRBV2 and TRBJ1-1, with a tentative D call TRBD1 (6 bases). Trimming pared 10 bases from V and 11 bases from J, leaving 17 bases between. The CDR3 is 11 amino acids. CDR1 SNHLY and CDR2 FYNNEI come from the germline V gene. The CDR3 here is CATSGDVDAFF. In nucleotides, the CDR3 is TGTGCCACCTCAGGGGATGTCGACGCTTTCTTT.

The V gene is TRBV10-3, the J gene TRBJ2-1; either TRBD1 or TRBD2 may fit D (6 bases each). Per the germline V gene, CDR1 is ENHRY and CDR2 is SYGVKD. The CDR3 spans 15 residues. The germline V and J ends were trimmed by 7 bases and 1 base, with 14 bases remaining between them. CDR3 nucleotide sequence: TGTGCCATCAATAGGGGGGAGGTGTCCTACAATGAGCAGTTCTTC. It yields the protein CAINRGEVSYNEQFF.

The rearrangement joins TRBV5-4 to TRBJ2-1, with D maybe TRBD2 (5 bases). Trimming removed 3 bases at V and 7 bases at J, with 17 bases between. Germline V lookup: CDR1 SGHNT, CDR2 YYREEE (reference sequence). The length of the CDR3 is 15 residues. For the CDR3, the DNA is TGTGCCAGCAGCTGGCGGGCGCCCTCGATGAATGAGCAGTTCTTC. Translated, it gives CASSWRAPSMNEQFF.

The chain is built from TRBV28 and TRBJ1-5, with D tentatively TRBD1 (5 bases). Per the germline V gene, CDR1 is MDHEN and CDR2 is SYDVKM. Between the trimmed V and J ends, which lost 4 bases and 4 bases, there was a span of 14 bases. The CDR3 sequence is 15 residues long. The CDR3 nucleotides read TGTGCCAGCAGTTCCTTCGACAGCTGGAATCAGCCCCAGCATTTT. Protein sequence: CASSSFDSWNQPQHF.

This chain joins TRBV7-6 and TRBJ1-1; D possibly corresponds to TRBD1 (6 bases). The germline V and J ends were trimmed by 1 base and 2 bases, with 11 bases remaining between them. The CDR3 contains 15 residues. Germline CDR1 is SGHVS and CDR2 is FNYEAQ. The DNA for the CDR3 is TGTGCCAGCAGCTTAGTGCAGGGGTACAACACTGAAGCTTTCTTT. Amino acids: CASSLVQGYNTEAFF.

This clone was detected only once. This chain joins TRBV27 and TRBJ2-1; either TRBD1 or TRBD2 may supply D (5 bases each). V was clipped by 8 bases and J by 5 bases, with 16 bases between them. CDR1 and CDR2 (germline): MNHEY, SMNVEV (reference sequence). CDR3 length: 14 residues. CDR3 amino acids: CASSRGRWDNEQFF. DNA for the CDR3: TGTGCCAGCTCGAGGGGTAGATGGGACAATGAGCAGTTCTTC.

The chain carries TRBV2 and TRBJ2-7, with a possible D match to TRBD2 (5 bases). The CDR3 spans 18 residues. Deletions cut 4 bases from V and 3 bases from J, with 25 bases between. The germline gives CDR1 SNHLY, CDR2 FYNNEI. CDR3 nucleotides: TGTGCCAGCAGTGTCGATTATAGGGAGCTAGTTGGGAACTACGAGCAGTACTTC. This encodes CASSVDYRELVGNYEQYF.

V is TRBV5-1 and J is TRBJ1-1, with D possibly being TRBD1 (6 bases). The CDR3 covers 15 residues. The V and J ends lost 5 bases and 3 bases respectively, with 17 bases between them. Looked up from germline, CDR1 is SGHRS and CDR2 is YFSETQ. The CDR3 loop is CASSSGTLMYTEAFF. CDR3 bases: TGCGCCAGCAGTTCCGGGACACTTATGTACACTGAAGCTTTCTTT.

This chain joins TRBV9 and TRBJ2-7, with 9 bases aligning to TRBD1. The CDR3 contains 16 residues. V lost 0 bases and J lost 2; bases outside the gene matches: 6. In germline, CDR1 is SGDLS, CDR2 YYNGEE. As DNA, the CDR3 is TGTGCCAGCAGCGTAGCTACCGGGACAGGGCCCTACGAGCAGTACTTC. It translates to CASSVATGTGPYEQYF.

The rearrangement links TRBV30 to TRBJ2-6; D remains unclear. Deletions cut 4 bases from V and 1 base from J, with 5 bases between. In germline, CDR1 is GTSNPN, CDR2 SVGIG (reference sequence). The CDR3 loop spans 13 amino acids. Here the CDR3 reads CAWISSGANVLTF. CDR3 in DNA: TGTGCCTGGATTTCTTCTGGGGCCAACGTCCTGACTTTC. Full variable domain (rest looked up from reference TRBV30 and TRBJ2-6): SQTIHQWPATLVQPVGSPLSLECTVEGTSNPNLYWYRQAAGRGLQLLFYSVGIGQISSEVPQNLSASRPQDRQFILSSKKLLLSDSGFYLCAWISSGANVLTFGAGSRLTVL.

V gene TRBV25-1 combines with J gene TRBJ2-3; D is possibly TRBD1 or TRBD2 (5 bases each). V gave up 6 bases and J gave up 4 bases, with 14 bases separating them. The germline gives CDR1 MGHDK, CDR2 SYGVNS. This CDR3 region has 14 residues. DNA for the CDR3: TGTGCCAGCAGCCCGGGCCTGGGGGCAGATACGCAGTATTTT. It yields the protein CASSPGLGADTQYF.

J is TRBJ2-3 and V is TRBV7-2, with D possibly being TRBD2 (6 bases). CDR1 SGHTA and CDR2 FQGNSA come from the germline V gene. V was shortened by 1 base and J by 4 bases, with 12 bases between the two germline ends. CDR3 length: 15 residues. This chain's CDR3 is CASSLDPAGADTQYF. In DNA, the CDR3 is TGTGCCAGCAGCTTAGATCCAGCGGGCGCAGATACGCAGTATTTT.

V gene TRBV6-6 combines with J gene TRBJ1-3; D gene uncertain. V lost 0 bases to trimming and J lost 7 bases, with 4 bases between them. From germline, CDR1 is MNHNY and CDR2 SVGAGI (reference sequence). There are 12 residues in the CDR3. CDR3 amino acids: CASSYSTNTIYF. CDR3 coding DNA: TGTGCCAGCAGTTACTCGACCAACACCATATATTTT.

V usage is TRBV5-1 and J usage is TRBJ2-7, with 8 bases aligning to TRBD2. The CDR3 spans 15 residues. Germline values: CDR1 SGHRS, CDR2 YFSETQ. The V gene end was trimmed by 0 bases and the J gene end by 5 bases; junction bases not matched to a gene: 7. CDR3 nucleotides: TGCGCCAGCAGCTTGGACCCGGGGACTAGAGACGAGCAGTACTTC. This gives the protein CASSLDPGTRDEQYF.

The chain recombines TRBV25-1 with TRBJ1-2; D is ambiguous. Trimming removed 4 bases from V and 4 bases from J, with 13 bases in between. Germline-derived CDR1 and CDR2 are MGHDK and SYGVNS. CDR3 length equals 14 residues. This chain's CDR3 is CASSGDPVPYGYTF. The CDR3, as DNA: TGTGCCAGCAGTGGAGATCCAGTCCCCTATGGCTACACCTTC.

The genes are TRBV18 and TRBJ2-1; D is uncertain. Germline loops: CDR1 KGHSH, CDR2 LQKENI. This CDR3 has 16 residues. Trimming took 2 bases from V and 0 from J, leaving 11 bases between them. CDR3 coding DNA: TGTGCCAGCTCACCAAACCCACTCGGCTCCTACAATGAGCAGTTCTTC. This codes for CASSPNPLGSYNEQFF.